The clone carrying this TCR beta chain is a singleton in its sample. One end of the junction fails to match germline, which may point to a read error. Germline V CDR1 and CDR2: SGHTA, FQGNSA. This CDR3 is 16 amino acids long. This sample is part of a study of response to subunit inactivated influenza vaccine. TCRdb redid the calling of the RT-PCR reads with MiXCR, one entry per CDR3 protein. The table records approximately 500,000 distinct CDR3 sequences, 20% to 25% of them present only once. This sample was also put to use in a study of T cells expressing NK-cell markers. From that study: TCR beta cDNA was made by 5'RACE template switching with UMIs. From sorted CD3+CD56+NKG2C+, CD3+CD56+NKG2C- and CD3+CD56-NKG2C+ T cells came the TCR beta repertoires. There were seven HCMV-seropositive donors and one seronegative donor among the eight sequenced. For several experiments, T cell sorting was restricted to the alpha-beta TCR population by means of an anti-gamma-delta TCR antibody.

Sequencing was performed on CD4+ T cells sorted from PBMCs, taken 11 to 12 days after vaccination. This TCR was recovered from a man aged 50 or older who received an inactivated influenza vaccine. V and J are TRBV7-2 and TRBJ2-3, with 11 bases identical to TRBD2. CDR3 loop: CASNALAGAGTDTPYF. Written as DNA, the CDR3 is TGTGCCAGCAACGCACTAGCGGGGGCCGGCACAGATACGCCGTATTTT. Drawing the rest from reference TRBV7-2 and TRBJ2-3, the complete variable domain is GAGVSQSPSNKVTEKGKDVELRCDPISGHTALYWYRQSLGQGLEFLIYFQGNSAPDKSGLPSDRFSAERTGGSVSTLTIQRTQQEDSAVYLCASNALAGAGTDTPYFGPGTRLTVL.